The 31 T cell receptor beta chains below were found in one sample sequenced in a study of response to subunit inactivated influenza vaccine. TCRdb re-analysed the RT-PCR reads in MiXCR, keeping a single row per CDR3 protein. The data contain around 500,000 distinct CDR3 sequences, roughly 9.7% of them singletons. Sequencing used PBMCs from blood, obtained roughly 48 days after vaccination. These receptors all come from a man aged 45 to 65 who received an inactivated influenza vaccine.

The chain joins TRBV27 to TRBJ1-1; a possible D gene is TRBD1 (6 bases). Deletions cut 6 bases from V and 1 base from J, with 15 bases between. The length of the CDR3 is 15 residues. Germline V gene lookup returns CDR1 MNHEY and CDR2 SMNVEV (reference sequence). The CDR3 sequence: CASSTTGLGNTEAFF. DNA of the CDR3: TGTGCCAGCAGCACTACAGGGTTAGGGAACACTGAAGCTTTCTTT.

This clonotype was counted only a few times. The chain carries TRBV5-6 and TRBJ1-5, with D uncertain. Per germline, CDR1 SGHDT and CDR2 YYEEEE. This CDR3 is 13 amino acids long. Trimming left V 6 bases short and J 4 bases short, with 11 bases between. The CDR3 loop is CASTRGVNQPQHF. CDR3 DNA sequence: TGTGCCAGCACCCGGGGAGTAAATCAGCCCCAGCATTTT.

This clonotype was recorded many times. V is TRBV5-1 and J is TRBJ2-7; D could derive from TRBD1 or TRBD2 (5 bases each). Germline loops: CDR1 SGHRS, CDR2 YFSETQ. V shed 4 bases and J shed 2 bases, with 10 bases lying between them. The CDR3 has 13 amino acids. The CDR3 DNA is TGCGCCAGCAGCCCACTGGGGGCCTACGAGCAGTACTTC. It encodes CASSPLGAYEQYF. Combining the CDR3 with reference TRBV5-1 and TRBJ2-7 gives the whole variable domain KAGVTQTPRYLIKTRGQQVTLSCSPISGHRSVSWYQQTPGQGLQFLFEYFSETQRNKGNFPGRFSGRQFSNSRSEMNVSTLELGDSALYLCASSPLGAYEQYFGPGTRLTVT.

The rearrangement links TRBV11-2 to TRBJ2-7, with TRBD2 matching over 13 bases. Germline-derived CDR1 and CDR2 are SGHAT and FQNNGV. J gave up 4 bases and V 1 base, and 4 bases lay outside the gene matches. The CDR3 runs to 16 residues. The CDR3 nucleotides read TGTGCCAGCAGCTTAGCCGGGACTAGCGGGAATTACGAGCAGTACTTC. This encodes CASSLAGTSGNYEQYF.

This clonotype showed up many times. The CDR3 DNA follows: TGTGCCACCAGGGGACTAGCGGGAGAAGGCGACCAAGAGACCCAGTACTTC. This encodes CATRGLAGEGDQETQYF. The chain couples TRBV24-1 to TRBJ2-5; TRBD2 matches at 14 bases. After removal of 7 bases from V and 0 bases from J, the junction contained 6 bases not matched to a gene. There are 17 residues in the CDR3. The germline V gene encodes CDR1 KGHDR and CDR2 SFDVKD.

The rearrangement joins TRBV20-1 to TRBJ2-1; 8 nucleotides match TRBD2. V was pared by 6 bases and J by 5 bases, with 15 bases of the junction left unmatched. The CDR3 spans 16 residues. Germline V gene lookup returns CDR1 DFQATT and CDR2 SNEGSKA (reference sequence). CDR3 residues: CSAAVSSGSGNNEQFF. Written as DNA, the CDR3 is TGCAGTGCAGCCGTCTCGAGCGGGAGTGGCAACAATGAGCAGTTCTTC.

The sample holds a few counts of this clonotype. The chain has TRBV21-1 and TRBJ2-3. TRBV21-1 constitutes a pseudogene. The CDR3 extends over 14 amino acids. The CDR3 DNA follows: TGTGCCAGCAGCGAAGACAGCTACACAGATACGCAGTATTTT. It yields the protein CASSEDSYTDTQYF.

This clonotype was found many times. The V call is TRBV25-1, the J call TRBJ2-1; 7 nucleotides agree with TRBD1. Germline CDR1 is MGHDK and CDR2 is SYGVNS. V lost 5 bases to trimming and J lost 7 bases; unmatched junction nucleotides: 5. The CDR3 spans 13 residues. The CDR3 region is CASSRTGVNEQFF. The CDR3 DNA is TGTGCCAGCAGTAGGACAGGAGTGAATGAGCAGTTCTTC.

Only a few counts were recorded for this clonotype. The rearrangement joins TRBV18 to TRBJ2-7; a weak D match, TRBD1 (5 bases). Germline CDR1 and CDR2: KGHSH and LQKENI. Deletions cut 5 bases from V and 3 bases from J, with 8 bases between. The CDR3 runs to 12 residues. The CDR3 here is CASSSTVYEQYF. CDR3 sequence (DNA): TGTGCCAGCTCATCGACAGTCTACGAGCAGTACTTC.

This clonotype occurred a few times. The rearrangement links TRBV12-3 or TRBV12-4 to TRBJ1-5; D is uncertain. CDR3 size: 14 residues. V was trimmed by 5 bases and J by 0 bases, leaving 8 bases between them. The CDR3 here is CASSHRDSNQPQHF. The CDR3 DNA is TGTGCCAGCAGTCACAGAGATAGCAATCAGCCCCAGCATTTT.

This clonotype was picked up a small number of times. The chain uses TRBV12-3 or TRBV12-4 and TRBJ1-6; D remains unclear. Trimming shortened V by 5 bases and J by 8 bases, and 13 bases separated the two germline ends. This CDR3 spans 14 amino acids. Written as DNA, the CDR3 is TGTGCCAGCAGTCGCACAATCCACTATTCACCCCTCCACTTT. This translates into CASSRTIHYSPLHF.

For the CDR3, the DNA is TGTGCCAGCAGCTGGGGCCCCCGGGTAGCGAACACTGAAGCTTTCTTT. It codes for CASSWGPRVANTEAFF. The V and J genes are TRBV5-5 and TRBJ1-1; a possible D gene is TRBD1 (5 bases). The V and J ends lost 3 bases and 1 base respectively, with 16 bases between them. The CDR3 covers 16 residues. Germline loops: CDR1 SGHKS, CDR2 YYEKEE (reference sequence). The full variable domain, in which reference TRBV5-5 and TRBJ1-1 provide the parts outside the CDR3, is DAGVTQSPTHLIKTRGQQVTLRCSPISGHKSVSWYQQVLGQGPQFIFQYYEKEERGRGNFPDRFSARQFPNYSSELNVNALLLGDSALYLCASSWGPRVANTEAFFGQGTRLTVV.

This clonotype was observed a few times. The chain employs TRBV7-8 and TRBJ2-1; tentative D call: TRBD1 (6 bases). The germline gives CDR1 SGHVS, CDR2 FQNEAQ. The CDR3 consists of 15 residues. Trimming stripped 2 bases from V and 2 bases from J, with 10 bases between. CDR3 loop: CASSLNREPYNEQFF. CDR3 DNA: TGTGCCAGCAGCTTAAACAGGGAGCCCTACAATGAGCAGTTCTTC.

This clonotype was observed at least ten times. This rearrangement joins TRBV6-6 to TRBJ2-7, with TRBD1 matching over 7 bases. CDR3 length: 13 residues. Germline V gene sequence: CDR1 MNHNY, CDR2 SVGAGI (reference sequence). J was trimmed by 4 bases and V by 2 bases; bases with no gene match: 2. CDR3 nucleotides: TGTGCCAGCAGTTACCGGGACAGATACGAGCAGTACTTC. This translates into CASSYRDRYEQYF.

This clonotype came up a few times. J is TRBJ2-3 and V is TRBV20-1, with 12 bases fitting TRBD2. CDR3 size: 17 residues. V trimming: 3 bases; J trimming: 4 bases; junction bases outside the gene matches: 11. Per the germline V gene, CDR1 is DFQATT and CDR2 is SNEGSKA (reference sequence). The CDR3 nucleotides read TGCAGTGCTAGTCCCCTAGCGGGGGGGCGGCTTGCAGATACGCAGTATTTT. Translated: CSASPLAGGRLADTQYF.

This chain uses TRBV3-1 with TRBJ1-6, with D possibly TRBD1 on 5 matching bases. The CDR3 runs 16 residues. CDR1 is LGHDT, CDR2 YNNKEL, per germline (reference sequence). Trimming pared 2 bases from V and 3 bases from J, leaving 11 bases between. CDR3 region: CASSQLGTSYNSPLHF. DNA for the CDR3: TGTGCCAGCAGCCAATTGGGGACCAGCTATAATTCACCCCTCCACTTT.

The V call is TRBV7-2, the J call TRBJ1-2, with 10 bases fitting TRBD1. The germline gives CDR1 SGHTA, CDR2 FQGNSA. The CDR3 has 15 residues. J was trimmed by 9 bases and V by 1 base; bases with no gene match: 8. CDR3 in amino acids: CASSLDAGTGESYTF. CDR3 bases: TGTGCCAGCAGCTTAGACGCCGGGACAGGGGAAAGCTACACCTTC.

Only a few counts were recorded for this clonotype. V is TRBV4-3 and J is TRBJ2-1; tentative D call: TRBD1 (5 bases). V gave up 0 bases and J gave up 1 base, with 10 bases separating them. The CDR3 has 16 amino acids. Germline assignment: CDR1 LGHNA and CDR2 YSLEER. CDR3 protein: CASSQDLTGSYNEQFF. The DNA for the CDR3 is TGCGCCAGCAGCCAAGATCTCACAGGATCCTACAATGAGCAGTTCTTC.

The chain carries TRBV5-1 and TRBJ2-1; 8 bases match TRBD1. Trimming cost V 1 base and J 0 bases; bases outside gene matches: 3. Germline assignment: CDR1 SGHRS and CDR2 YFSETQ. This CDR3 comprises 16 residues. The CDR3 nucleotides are TGCGCCAGCAGCTTGTACACAGGGGGCTCCTACAATGAGCAGTTCTTC. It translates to CASSLYTGGSYNEQFF.

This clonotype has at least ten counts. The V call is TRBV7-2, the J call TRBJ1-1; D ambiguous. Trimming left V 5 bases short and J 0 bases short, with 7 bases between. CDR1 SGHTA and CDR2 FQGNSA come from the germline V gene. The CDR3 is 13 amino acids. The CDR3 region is CASSPDLNTEAFF. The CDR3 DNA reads TGTGCCAGCAGCCCGGATTTGAACACTGAAGCTTTCTTT.

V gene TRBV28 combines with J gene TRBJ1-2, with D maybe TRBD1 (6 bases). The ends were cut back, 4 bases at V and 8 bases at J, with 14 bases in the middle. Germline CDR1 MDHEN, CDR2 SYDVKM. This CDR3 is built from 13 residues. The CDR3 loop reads CASSYNRVAGYTF. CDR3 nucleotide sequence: TGTGCCAGCAGTTATAACAGGGTGGCGGGCTACACCTTC.

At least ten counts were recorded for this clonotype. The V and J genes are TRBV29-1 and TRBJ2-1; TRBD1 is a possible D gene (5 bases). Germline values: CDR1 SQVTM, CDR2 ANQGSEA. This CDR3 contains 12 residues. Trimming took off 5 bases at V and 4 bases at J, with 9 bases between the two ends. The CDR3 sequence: CSVSDRYNEQFF. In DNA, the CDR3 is TGCAGCGTTAGTGACAGATACAATGAGCAGTTCTTC.

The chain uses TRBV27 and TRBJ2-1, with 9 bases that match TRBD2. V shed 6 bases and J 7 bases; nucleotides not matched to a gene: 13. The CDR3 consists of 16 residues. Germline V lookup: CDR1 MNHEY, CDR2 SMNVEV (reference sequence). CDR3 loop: CASSTGVAGVGNEQFF. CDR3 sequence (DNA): TGTGCCAGCAGCACCGGGGTAGCGGGAGTTGGGAATGAGCAGTTCTTC.

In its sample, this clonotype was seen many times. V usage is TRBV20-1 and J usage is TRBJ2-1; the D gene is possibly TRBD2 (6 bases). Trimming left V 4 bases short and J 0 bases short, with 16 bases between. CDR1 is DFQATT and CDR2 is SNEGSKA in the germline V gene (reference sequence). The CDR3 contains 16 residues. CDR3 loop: CSATSRSGASYNEQFF. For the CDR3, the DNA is TGCAGTGCTACGAGTCGCTCGGGAGCCTCCTACAATGAGCAGTTCTTC.

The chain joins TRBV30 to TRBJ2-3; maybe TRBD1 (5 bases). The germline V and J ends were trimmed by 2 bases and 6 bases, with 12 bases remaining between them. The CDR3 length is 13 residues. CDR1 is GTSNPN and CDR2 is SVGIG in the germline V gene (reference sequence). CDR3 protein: CAWSPTDSDTQYF. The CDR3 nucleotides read TGTGCCTGGAGTCCCACCGACAGTGATACGCAGTATTTT. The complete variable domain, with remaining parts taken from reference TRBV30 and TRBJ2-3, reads SQTIHQWPATLVQPVGSPLSLECTVEGTSNPNLYWYRQAAGRGLQLLFYSVGIGQISSEVPQNLSASRPQDRQFILSSKKLLLSDSGFYLCAWSPTDSDTQYFGPGTRLTVL.

CDR3 DNA sequence: TGCGCCAGCACCTGGGGGGAGACCCAGTACTTC. It translates to CASTWGETQYF. The chain is built from TRBV5-1 and TRBJ2-5; the D gene could be TRBD1 or TRBD2 (5 bases each). The ends were cut back, 6 bases at V and 5 bases at J, with 8 bases in the middle. In germline, CDR1 is SGHRS, CDR2 YFSETQ. The CDR3 length is 11 residues.

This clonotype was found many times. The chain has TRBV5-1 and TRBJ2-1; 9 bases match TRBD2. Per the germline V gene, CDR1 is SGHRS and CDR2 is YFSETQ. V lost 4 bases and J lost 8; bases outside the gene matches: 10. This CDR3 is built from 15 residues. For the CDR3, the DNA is TGCGCCAGCAGCGTCGGGACTAGCTCTTCCGATGAGCAGTTCTTC. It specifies CASSVGTSSSDEQFF.

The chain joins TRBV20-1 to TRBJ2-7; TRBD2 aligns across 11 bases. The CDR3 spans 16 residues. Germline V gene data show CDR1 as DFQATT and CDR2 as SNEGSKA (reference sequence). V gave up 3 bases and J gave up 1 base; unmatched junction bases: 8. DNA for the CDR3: TGCAGTGCTAGTTGGCTAGCGGGGGGCGGGTCCTACGAGCAGTACTTC. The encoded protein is CSASWLAGGGSYEQYF.

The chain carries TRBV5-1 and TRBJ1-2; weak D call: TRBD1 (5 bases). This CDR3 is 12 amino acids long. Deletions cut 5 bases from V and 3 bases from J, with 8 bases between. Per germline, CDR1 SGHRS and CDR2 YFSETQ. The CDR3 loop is CASRVGDYGYTF. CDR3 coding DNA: TGCGCCAGCAGGGTGGGGGACTATGGCTACACCTTC.

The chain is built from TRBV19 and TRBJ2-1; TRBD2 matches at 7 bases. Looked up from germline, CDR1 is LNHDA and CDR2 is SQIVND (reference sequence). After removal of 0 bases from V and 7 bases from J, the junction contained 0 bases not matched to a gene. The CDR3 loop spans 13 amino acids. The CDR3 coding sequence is TGTGCCAGTAGTATAGAGCGGGGGAATGAGCAGTTCTTC. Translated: CASSIERGNEQFF.

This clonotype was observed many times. The CDR3 spells CSAGGRTQETQYF. DNA for the CDR3: TGCAGTGCTGGCGGACGGACCCAAGAGACCCAGTACTTC. The chain recombines TRBV20-1 with TRBJ2-5; D not certain. V lost 5 bases, J lost 1 base, and 11 bases lay in between. This CDR3 comprises 13 residues. Germline CDR1 DFQATT, CDR2 SNEGSKA (reference sequence).